Listed below are T cell receptor beta chains from one sample, sequenced in a study of OX40 agonist ivuxolimab in advanced cancers. Using immunoSEQ multiplex PCR, the repertoire was profiled, and TCRdb retains in-frame clones only, with some absent. The sample shows about 55,000 clones, about nine tenths of them seen only once. This specimen was CD4+ or CD8+ T cells sorted from blood, taken in a trial of the OX40 agonist ivuxolimab. The receptors shown here come from an adult with an advanced solid tumor such as melanoma, head and neck, liver or kidney cancer. Both conserved end residues are part of each CDR3. Each record gives: D gene, V gene, J gene, clone size, CDR3 DNA, CDR3 protein. The D gene is left open where the match is weak. For some rows the clone size is stated as once, few or many, or as a class when expanded; others skip it.

TRBD2,TRBV7-9,TRBJ2-5,.,TGTGCCAGCAGCTTAGATTCTAGCGGACAAGAGACCCAGTACTTC,CASSLDSSGQETQYF
.,TRBV27,TRBJ2-1,.,TGTGCCAGCAGTACCGACTTGAGCTCCTACAATGAGCAGTTCTTC,CASSTDLSSYNEQFF
TRBD2,TRBV2,TRBJ2-1,once,TGTGCCAGCAGTGACCAGACTAGCGGGAGTGGGCATGAGCAGTTCTTC,CASSDQTSGSGHEQFF
.,TRBV28,TRBJ2-5,.,TGTGCCAGCAGGGATACAGGGTCCCGGGAGACCCAGTACTTC,CASRDTGSRETQYF
TRBD2,TRBV28,TRBJ2-3,.,TGTGCCAGCAGTTTGTATTCAGGACTAGCGGGAAGCACAGATACGCAGTATTTT,CASSLYSGLAGSTDTQYF
TRBD1,TRBV6-5,TRBJ1-1,.,TGTGCCAGCAGTCCAGGCAGGGGGCTTGGCGCTGAAGCTTTCTTT,CASSPGRGLGAEAFF
.,TRBV30,TRBJ1-1,once,TGTGCCTGGAGTTCCCGGACTCTGACTTTCTTT,CAWSSRTLTFF
TRBD2,TRBV11-2,TRBJ2-1,.,TGTGCCAGCAGCTTAATCGGGAGGGATGAGCAGTTCTTC,CASSLIGRDEQFF
TRBD1,TRBV5-8,TRBJ1-1,.,TGTGCCAGCAGTCGGACAGGGGGTCGGACTGAAGCTTTCTTT,CASSRTGGRTEAFF
.,TRBV6-1,TRBJ1-2,.,TGTGCCAGCAGTGAAGCGTGGCAGGGGCTACTACATAACTATGGCTACACCTTC,CASSEAWQGLLHNYGYTF
TRBD1,TRBV4-1,TRBJ2-7,.,TGCGCCAGCAGCCACGCCGACCGACAGGGCGAGCAGTACTTC,CASSHADRQGEQYF
.,TRBV30,TRBJ2-3,.,TGTGCCTGGACAGGGGCAGATACGCAGTATTTT,CAWTGADTQYF
.,TRBV10-3,TRBJ2-7,.,TGTGCCATCAGTGAGCGGGGGTACGAGCAGTACTTC,CAISERGYEQYF